The 30 T cell receptor beta chains reported below all come from one sample, sequenced in a study of blood T cell repertoires in COVID-19. Assay used: immunoSEQ multiplex PCR; TCRdb lists only in-frame clones, some missing. The sample has more than 140,000 clones, around 83% seen once; the top ten hold roughly 6.8%. The sequencing sample was made of peripheral blood. These receptors all come from a woman in her forties or fifties in a cohort sampled during active or convalescent COVID-19.

This clone came up a few times. J is TRBJ2-7 and V is TRBV30; D gene unclear. This CDR3 has 14 residues. The V end lost 2 bases, the J end lost 6 bases, and 17 bases lay between the germline ends. Germline CDR1 and CDR2: GTSNPN and SVGIG (reference sequence). This chain's CDR3 is CAWSSSLLSREQYF. The CDR3 region has the DNA TGTGCCTGGAGTTCCTCCCTTCTAAGCCGCGAGCAGTACTTC.

There are a few counts of this clone. V and J are TRBV5-6 and TRBJ2-1; D possibly corresponds to TRBD2 (5 bases). This CDR3 comprises 12 residues. Trimming removed 2 bases from V and 6 bases from J, with 6 bases in between. CDR1 and CDR2 (germline): SGHDT, YYEEEE. The CDR3 here is CASSFGSNEQFF. CDR3 coding DNA: TGTGCCAGCAGCTTTGGGAGCAATGAGCAGTTCTTC.

The chain is built from TRBV10-3 and TRBJ1-1; 10 bases are shared with TRBD1. The CDR3 spans 14 residues. The germline gives CDR1 ENHRY, CDR2 SYGVKD. Germline trimming cut 8 bases from V and 10 bases from J; bases unmatched to any gene: 13. As DNA, the CDR3 is TGTGCCATCCGAACCGGGACAGGGGCATTGGCAGCTTTCTTT. Its translation is CAIRTGTGALAAFF.

The CDR3 loop is CASSMGLMNTGELFF. The DNA for the CDR3 is TGTGCCAGTAGTATGGGACTTATGAACACCGGGGAGCTGTTTTTT. The rearrangement joins TRBV19 to TRBJ2-2, with a possible D match to TRBD2 (6 bases). The CDR3 length is 15 residues. The V end was cut by 3 bases, the J end by 1 base, with 9 bases between. Looked up from germline, CDR1 is LNHDA and CDR2 is SQIVND (reference sequence).

The chain joins TRBV7-3 to TRBJ2-1; the match to TRBD2 covers 11 bases. Germline CDR1 and CDR2: SGHTA and FQGTGA. This CDR3 has 18 residues. The V gene end was trimmed by 1 base and the J gene end by 3 bases; junction bases not matched to a gene: 8. CDR3 coding DNA: TGTGCCAGCAGCTTAAAAGGTAGCGGGGGGGCCGTCTACAATGAGCAGTTCTTC. This gives the protein CASSLKGSGGAVYNEQFF.

The rearrangement links TRBV19 to TRBJ2-1, with unresolved D. Trimming removed 3 bases from V and 2 bases from J, with 14 bases in between. The CDR3 consists of 16 residues. The V gene's germline CDR1 is LNHDA and CDR2 SQIVND (reference sequence). CDR3 coding DNA: TGTGCCAGTAGTATTTATCCAGGCAAGACCTACAATGAGCAGTTCTTC. Its translation is CASSIYPGKTYNEQFF.

The chain employs TRBV7-9 and TRBJ2-7, with 7 bases identical to TRBD1. The germline V gene has CDR1 SEHNR and CDR2 FQNEAQ (reference sequence). There are 14 residues in the CDR3. Trimming took 5 bases from V and 2 from J; bases not matched to a gene: 6. In DNA, the CDR3 is TGTGCCAGCAGCCAGAGGCAGGGGGCCTACGAGCAGTACTTC. Its translation: CASSQRQGAYEQYF.

The chain couples TRBV30 to TRBJ1-1; 7 bases agree with TRBD1. The CDR3 is made up of 15 amino acids. The junction had 4 bases not matched to a gene; V was cut back by 0 bases and J by 0 bases. Germline-derived CDR1 and CDR2 are GTSNPN and SVGIG (reference sequence). The DNA of the CDR3 is TGTGCCTGGAGTGTAAGAACAGGGGTGAACACTGAAGCTTTCTTT. It codes for CAWSVRTGVNTEAFF.

The rearrangement links TRBV9 to TRBJ2-2; possibly TRBD2 for D (6 bases). Germline V gene lookup returns CDR1 SGDLS and CDR2 YYNGEE. Trimming left V 7 bases short and J 7 bases short, with 17 bases between. CDR3 length equals 14 residues. DNA of the CDR3: TGTGCCAGCGGGGGGTTCCAAACTGACGGGGAGCTGTTTTTT. It is translated as CASGGFQTDGELFF.

The J gene is TRBJ1-5, the V gene TRBV6-2 or TRBV6-3; D perhaps matches TRBD1 (5 bases). Germline V gene sequence: CDR1 MNHEY, CDR2 SVGEGT. The CDR3 totals 16 residues. Trimming shortened V by 5 bases and J by 5 bases, and 19 bases separated the two germline ends. CDR3: CASSGGGQRGDQPQHF. CDR3 nucleotides: TGTGCCAGCAGTGGAGGAGGGCAGCGAGGGGATCAGCCCCAGCATTTT.

V gene TRBV6-5 combines with J gene TRBJ2-7; 9 bases agree with TRBD1. The length of the CDR3 is 14 residues. The trim removed 6 bases at V and 3 bases at J, leaving 6 bases unmatched. The germline gives CDR1 MNHEY, CDR2 SVGAGI. The CDR3 protein is CASSPRTGDYEQYF. In DNA form, the CDR3 reads TGTGCCAGCAGCCCCCGGACAGGGGACTACGAGCAGTACTTC.

The chain couples TRBV19 to TRBJ2-2, with D perhaps TRBD2 (5 bases). The CDR3 has 15 residues. Trimming cost V 4 bases and J 1 base, with 10 bases left between them. Germline V gives CDR1 LNHDA, CDR2 SQIVND (reference sequence). CDR3 region: CASSTRGRNTGELFF. For the CDR3, the DNA is TGTGCCAGTAGTACCCGGGGTAGGAACACCGGGGAGCTGTTTTTT.

Remarks on this clone: One junction end disagrees with the germline gene, perhaps due to a read error. The chain joins TRBV6-5 to TRBJ2-2, with TRBD1 matching 8 bases. This CDR3 comprises 15 residues. The germline gives CDR1 MNHEY, CDR2 SVGAGI. CDR3 DNA: TGTGCCAGCAAAGCGACAGGGGCGAATACCGGGGAGCTGTTTTTT. It encodes CASKATGANTGELFF.

This clone occurred once. The V call is TRBV5-1, the J call TRBJ2-2; TRBD2 matches at 12 bases. Germline trimming cut 4 bases from V and 8 bases from J; bases unmatched to any gene: 6. CDR3 length equals 15 residues. The germline V gene encodes CDR1 SGHRS and CDR2 YFSETQ. The CDR3 DNA sequence: TGCGCCAGCAGCCCCCGGACTAGCGGGGTGGGGGAGCTGTTTTTT. Translation gives CASSPRTSGVGELFF.

The chain combines TRBV24-1 with TRBJ2-2; 9 positions match TRBD2. The CDR3 is 15 residues long. Germline V gives CDR1 KGHDR, CDR2 SFDVKD. V was pared by 4 bases and J by 3 bases, with 2 bases of the junction left unmatched. The CDR3 reads CATSDAGGYTGELFF. CDR3 in DNA: TGTGCCACCAGTGACGCGGGGGGGTACACCGGGGAGCTGTTTTTT.

The gene calls are TRBV19 and TRBJ1-3; D possibly corresponds to TRBD1 (6 bases). Germline lookup yields CDR1 LNHDA and CDR2 SQIVND (reference sequence). The V end was cut by 6 bases, the J end by 0 bases, with 15 bases between. The CDR3 extends over 16 amino acids. CDR3 protein: CASRTPGTFSGNTIYF. The DNA for the CDR3 is TGTGCCAGTAGAACACCCGGGACATTCTCTGGAAACACCATATATTTT.

This rearrangement joins TRBV2 to TRBJ2-2, with 14 positions matching TRBD2. This CDR3 comprises 16 residues. Per germline, CDR1 SNHLY and CDR2 FYNNEI. V shed 6 bases, J shed 6 bases, and the junction held 6 bases outside the gene matches. Here the CDR3 DNA reads TGTGCCAGCAGGCGGGGACTAGCGGGGGCCCCCGGGGAGCTGTTTTTT. Protein: CASRRGLAGAPGELFF.

The chain has TRBV2 and TRBJ1-1; D uncertain. The germline CDR1 and CDR2 sequences are SNHLY and FYNNEI. Between the trimmed V and J ends, which lost 4 bases and 0 bases, there was a span of 6 bases. This CDR3 has 13 amino acids. The CDR3 spells CASSGAVNTEAFF. The CDR3 DNA follows: TGTGCCAGCAGTGGCGCTGTGAACACTGAAGCTTTCTTT.

The chain is built from TRBV10-2 and TRBJ1-1; weak D call: TRBD1 (6 bases). The V end lost 6 bases, the J end lost 1 base, and 9 bases lay between the germline ends. This CDR3 is built from 13 residues. Germline-derived CDR1 and CDR2 are WSHSY and SAAADI. The CDR3 sequence is CASSRDKNTEAFF. The CDR3 nucleotides read TGCGCCAGCAGCCGGGACAAGAACACTGAAGCTTTCTTT.

Only one count was recorded for this clone. This chain joins TRBV6-2 or TRBV6-3 and TRBJ2-7, with D hard to call. CDR3 size: 14 residues. Between the trimmed V and J ends, which lost 3 bases and 0 bases, there was a span of 9 bases. CDR1 and CDR2 from the germline V gene are MNHEY and SVGEGT. CDR3 DNA sequence: TGTGCCAGCAGTTATTTCGCGAGCTCCTACGAGCAGTACTTC. It yields the protein CASSYFASSYEQYF.

The rearrangement joins TRBV5-1 to TRBJ1-2; 12 bases are shared with TRBD1. The CDR3 runs to 15 residues. Germline values: CDR1 SGHRS, CDR2 YFSETQ. Trimming cost V 3 bases and J 5 bases; bases outside gene matches: 5. The CDR3 loop is CASSSRDRGQYGYTF. The CDR3 region has the DNA TGCGCCAGCAGCTCCCGGGACAGGGGGCAGTATGGCTACACCTTC.

This chain joins TRBV7-9 and TRBJ1-3, with a possible D match to TRBD1 (6 bases). Germline values: CDR1 SEHNR, CDR2 FQNEAQ (reference sequence). The CDR3 length is 16 residues. Trimming removed 5 bases from V and 0 bases from J, with 14 bases in between. The DNA of the CDR3 is TGTGCCAGCAGCCCCCCAGGGGTAGGCTCTGGAAACACCATATATTTT. It specifies CASSPPGVGSGNTIYF.

The rearrangement uses TRBV10-1 and TRBJ2-2, with 8 bases aligning to TRBD2. Germline V gene lookup returns CDR1 WNHNN and CDR2 SYGVQD (reference sequence). V lost 0 bases to trimming and J lost 6 bases; unmatched junction nucleotides: 3. CDR3 length: 15 amino acids. DNA for the CDR3: TGCGCCAGCAGTGAGTCCAGGACTAGCCCCGGGGAGCTGTTTTTT. Its translation: CASSESRTSPGELFF.

The chain uses TRBV29-1 and TRBJ2-5; 10 bases are shared with TRBD1. The CDR3 contains 13 residues. Germline lookup yields CDR1 SQVTM and CDR2 ANQGSEA. After removal of 4 bases from V and 5 bases from J, the junction contained 4 bases not matched to a gene. The CDR3 coding sequence is TGCAGCGTTGTGGACAGGGGGAGGGAGACCCAGTACTTC. This encodes CSVVDRGRETQYF. Full variable domain (remainder filled in from reference TRBV29-1 and TRBJ2-5): SAVISQKPSRDICQRGTSLTIQCQVDSQVTMMFWYRQQPGQSLTLIATANQGSEATYESGFVIDKFPISRPNLTFSTLTVSNMSPEDSSIYLCSVVDRGRETQYFGPGTRLLVL.

The chain has TRBV4-1 and TRBJ2-1; tentatively, D is TRBD2 (5 bases). Germline-derived CDR1 and CDR2 are MGHRA and YSYEKL. The CDR3 is 17 amino acids. With 1 base removed from V and 4 bases from J, the gap between germline ends came to 17 bases. The CDR3: CASSQVQDGVQYNEQFF. The CDR3 DNA follows: TGCGCCAGCAGCCAAGTTCAGGACGGGGTCCAGTACAATGAGCAGTTCTTC.

The chain links TRBV5-1 to TRBJ2-3; D is uncertain. V lost 0 bases and J lost 2, with 7 bases in between. Looked up from germline, CDR1 is SGHRS and CDR2 is YFSETQ. The CDR3 consists of 14 residues. DNA of the CDR3: TGCGCCAGCAGCTTGGATAGAACCACAGATACGCAGTATTTT. This gives the protein CASSLDRTTDTQYF.

The chain uses TRBV30 and TRBJ1-6; D is possibly TRBD1 (5 bases). The CDR3 is 16 amino acids. V was trimmed by 4 bases and J by 0 bases, leaving 13 bases between them. Germline CDR1 and CDR2: GTSNPN and SVGIG (reference sequence). DNA of the CDR3: TGTGCCTGGAAGGGGAGGGAGAGCTCCTATAATTCACCCCTCCACTTT. As protein: CAWKGRESSYNSPLHF.

This clone was seen ten or more times. The rearrangement uses TRBV7-3 and TRBJ2-1; maybe TRBD2 (6 bases). The CDR3 runs 16 residues. V lost 5 bases and J 6 bases, leaving 20 bases between the germline ends. Looked up from germline, CDR1 is SGHTA and CDR2 is FQGTGA. CDR3 sequence reads: CASSDPWGLSPNEQFF. The CDR3 nucleotides read TGTGCCAGCAGCGACCCATGGGGACTCTCCCCCAATGAGCAGTTCTTC.

This chain links TRBV9 with TRBJ2-3; TRBD2 agrees at 10 bases. Per the germline V gene, CDR1 is SGDLS and CDR2 is YYNGEE. This CDR3 is 14 amino acids long. V gave up 0 bases and J gave up 14 bases; unmatched junction bases: 9. The CDR3 coding sequence is TGTGCCAGCAGCGTAGCCCCCCAGCGGGGGGGCCCGTATTTT. Its protein product is CASSVAPQRGGPYF.

J is TRBJ2-7 and V is TRBV29-1, with a possible D match to TRBD2 (6 bases). CDR1 SQVTM and CDR2 ANQGSEA come from the germline V gene. Trimming stripped 6 bases from V and 10 bases from J, with 13 bases between. The CDR3 totals 10 residues. The CDR3 reads CSVGQGGQYF. CDR3 coding DNA: TGCAGCGTGGGCCAGGGAGGTCAGTACTTC.